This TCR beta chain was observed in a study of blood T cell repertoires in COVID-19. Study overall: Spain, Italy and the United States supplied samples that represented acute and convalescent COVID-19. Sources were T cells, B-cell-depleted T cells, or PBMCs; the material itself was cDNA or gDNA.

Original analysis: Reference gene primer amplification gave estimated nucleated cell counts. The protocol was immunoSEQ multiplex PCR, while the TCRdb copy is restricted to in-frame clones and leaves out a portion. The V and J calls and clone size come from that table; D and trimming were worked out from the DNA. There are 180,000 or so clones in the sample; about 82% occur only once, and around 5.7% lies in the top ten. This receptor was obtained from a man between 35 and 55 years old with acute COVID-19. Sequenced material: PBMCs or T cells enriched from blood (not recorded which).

DNA for the CDR3: TGTGCCAGCAGCACAGGGACAGGGGACCCCACAGATACGCAGTATTTT. This translates into CASSTGTGDPTDTQYF. This rearrangement joins TRBV5-4 to TRBJ2-3, with 10 bases fitting TRBD1. Germline CDR1 is SGHNT and CDR2 is YYREEE (reference sequence). V lost 4 bases, J lost 2 bases, and 7 bases stayed unmatched. The CDR3 is 16 amino acids. Together with reference TRBV5-4 and TRBJ2-3, the CDR3 gives the full variable domain: ETGVTQSPTHLIKTRGQQVTLRCSSQSGHNTVSWYQQALGQGPQFIFQYYREEENGRGNFPPRFSGLQFPNYSSELNVNALELDDSALYLCASSTGTGDPTDTQYFGPGTRLTVL.